These T cell receptor beta chains were read from a single sample in a study of response to subunit inactivated influenza vaccine. MiXCR was run by TCRdb on the RT-PCR reads, yielding one entry per CDR3 protein. Seen here are just under 550,000 distinct CDR3 sequences, roughly a quarter observed once, and the top ten hold 2.5% to 3%. The same sample was also studied in work on T cells expressing NK-cell markers.

Sample: CD4+ T cells sorted from PBMCs, taken roughly 12 days after vaccination. These receptors came from a man aged 50-59 years who received an inactivated influenza vaccine. Each CDR3 is given with its conserved first and last residue. D genes are given only for firm matches. Some rows mark clone size as missing; the rest say once, few, many or name a class of expanded clone.

D gene,V gene,J gene,clone size,CDR3 DNA,CDR3 protein
TRBD2,TRBV29-1,TRBJ2-7,few,TGCAGCGTTGTAATAGCGGGAACCTACGAGCAGTACTTC,CSVVIAGTYEQYF
NA,TRBV6-1,TRBJ1-1,few,TGTGCCAGCAGCGTAGGGGGAGATTTAACTGAAGCTTTCTTT,CASSVGGDLTEAFF
TRBD1,TRBV27,TRBJ2-3,few,TGTGCCAGCAGTATTTATGGGACAGGGGGAAGGCTACTTAGCACAGATACGCAGTATTTT,CASSIYGTGGRLLSTDTQYF
NA,TRBV7-2,TRBJ1-1,NA,TGTGCCAGCAGCTTCACGACGGGGATGGGCACTGAAGCTTTCTTT,CASSFTTGMGTEAFF
NA,TRBV11-2,TRBJ2-6,few,TGTGCCAGCAACCCCCGGGCAAGGAGACCTGGGGCCAACGTCCTGACTTTC,CASNPRARRPGANVLTF
TRBD1,TRBV5-1,TRBJ2-3,NA,TGCGCCAGCAGCCCAGGACAGGGGGTAGCAGATACGCAGTATTTT,CASSPGQGVADTQYF
TRBD2,TRBV12-3/TRBV12-4,TRBJ2-3,NA,TGTGCCAGCAGTTCTCCTAGCGGGAGTGTTACAGATACGCAGTATTTT,CASSSPSGSVTDTQYF
NA,TRBV9,TRBJ2-1,NA,TGTGCCAGCAGCGTAGCAGGGAATACCAATGAGCAGTTCTTC,CASSVAGNTNEQFF
NA,TRBV19,TRBJ1-1,few,TGTGCCAGTAGTGGTGGGCCAAAACAAAACACTGAAGCTTTCTTT,CASSGGPKQNTEAFF
TRBD1,TRBV7-2,TRBJ1-1,NA,TGTGCCAGCAGCCCACGGACAGGGAGGGAGACTGAAGCTTTCTTT,CASSPRTGRETEAFF
NA,TRBV12-3/TRBV12-4,TRBJ1-1,NA,TGTGCCAGCAGTTTTCGACAAGTTATTAACACTGAAGCTTTCTTT,CASSFRQVINTEAFF
NA,TRBV11-1,TRBJ2-1,few,TGTGCCAGCAGCTTAGCGTACCGGGACTCCTACAATGAGCAGTTCTTC,CASSLAYRDSYNEQFF
TRBD1,TRBV11-2,TRBJ2-7,NA,TGTGCCAGCAGCTCCGGGACAGGGATTGGGTACGAGCAGTACTTC,CASSSGTGIGYEQYF
NA,TRBV6-5,TRBJ2-1,NA,TGTGCCAGCAGTTACGTTGCGGGGAGCTCCTACAATGAGCAGTTCTTC,CASSYVAGSSYNEQFF
TRBD1,TRBV7-2,TRBJ2-1,NA,TGTGCCAGCAGCTTAGAGGGGGACAGGGGGGACAATGAGCAGTTCTTC,CASSLEGDRGDNEQFF
TRBD1,TRBV5-1,TRBJ2-3,few,TGCGCCAGCAGCGGACAGGGGGTGCAAGATACGCAGTATTTT,CASSGQGVQDTQYF
NA,TRBV15,TRBJ1-1,NA,TGTGCCACCAGCAGAGTACAGGGGAACACTGAAGCTTTCTTT,CATSRVQGNTEAFF
TRBD1,TRBV6-1,TRBJ2-1,NA,TGTGCCAGCCGAGATTGGACAGGGGGACCCAATGAGCAGTTTTTC,CASRDWTGGPNEQFF
NA,TRBV25-1,TRBJ2-1,few,TGTGCCAGCAGTGACGCGAGGCAGGGGATTATCAATGAGCAGTTCTTC,CASSDARQGIINEQFF
NA,TRBV10-3,TRBJ2-1,few,TGTGCCATCAGTGATAGACAGGGACTGCACAATGAGCAGTTCTTC,CAISDRQGLHNEQFF
NA,TRBV7-2,TRBJ2-5,few,TGTGCCAGCAGCTTAGTAGGCAGTTACCAAGAGACCCAGTACTTC,CASSLVGSYQETQYF
NA,TRBV5-1,TRBJ1-1,NA,TGCGCCAGCAGCCCCGGGCCGGGCCCGGGCACTGAAGCTTTCTTT,CASSPGPGPGTEAFF
NA,TRBV15,TRBJ2-7,NA,TGTGCCACCAGCGCTAACAGGGATCCCAGGGACGAGCAGTACTTC,CATSANRDPRDEQYF
NA,TRBV5-5,TRBJ1-4,NA,TGTGCCAGCAGCTTGGTATGGGGAATAGGAGAAAAACTGTTTTTT,CASSLVWGIGEKLFF
NA,TRBV7-2,TRBJ2-1,few,TGTGCCAGCAGCTGGCAGGGAAATGAGCAGTTCTTC,CASSWQGNEQFF
TRBD2,TRBV29-1,TRBJ2-1,few,TGCAGCGATTTCGGCCCGTTTAGGCGGGGGACTTTCAATGAGCAGTTCTTC,CSDFGPFRRGTFNEQFF
NA,TRBV12-3/TRBV12-4,TRBJ2-3,NA,TGTGCCAGCACCGACCGCCGGGGCCGAACGGGCACAGATACGCAGTATTTT,CASTDRRGRTGTDTQYF
NA,TRBV25-1,TRBJ1-2,once,TGTGCCAGCAGTGAAAGACGGCAGCTGGGTGGCTACACCTTC,CASSERRQLGGYTF
TRBD1,TRBV27,TRBJ2-2,few,TGTGCCAGCAAAAAGGGACAGGGGTACACCGGGGAGCTGTTTTTT,CASKKGQGYTGELFF
NA,TRBV4-2,TRBJ2-1,few,TGTGCCAGCAGCCAAGATTTGTGGGGTGAGCAGTTCTTC,CASSQDLWGEQFF
TRBD2,TRBV11-2,TRBJ2-7,NA,TGTGCCAGCAGCCCGGGGGGAATTAGCTACGAGCAGTACTTC,CASSPGGISYEQYF
NA,TRBV6-2/TRBV6-3,TRBJ2-7,NA,TGTGCCAGCACCCCCGGGACGTACTCCTACGAGCAGTACTTC,CASTPGTYSYEQYF
TRBD1,TRBV28,TRBJ2-7,NA,TGTGCCAGCAGTTTTGGTGGACAGGGGGTATACGAGCAGTACTTC,CASSFGGQGVYEQYF
NA,TRBV24-1,TRBJ2-2,many,TGTGCCACCAGCCGGGACTTCAACACCGGGGAGCTGTTTTTT,CATSRDFNTGELFF
TRBD1,TRBV12-3/TRBV12-4,TRBJ1-6,NA,TGTGCCAGCAGTTCCCCGGGACAGGGCCATTCACCCCTCCACTTT,CASSSPGQGHSPLHF
TRBD2,TRBV19,TRBJ2-3,NA,TGTGCCAGTAGTCACAGCGCGGGGGTGAGCACAGATACGCAGTATTTT,CASSHSAGVSTDTQYF
TRBD2,TRBV3-1,TRBJ2-2,NA,TGTGCCAGCAGCCAAGGACTAGCGGCCGGGGAGCTGTTTTTT,CASSQGLAAGELFF
NA,TRBV20-1,TRBJ2-7,few,TGCAGTGCAAGTGGGGCCGCCTACGAGCAGTACTTC,CSASGAAYEQYF
NA,TRBV29-1,TRBJ2-3,many,TGCAGCGTGCGGGTTCCCCAGGGCCCAGATACGCAGTATTTT,CSVRVPQGPDTQYF
NA,TRBV9,TRBJ2-5,NA,TGTGCCAGCAGCGTAGACCGGGGGGCGAGGGAGACCCAGTACTTC,CASSVDRGARETQYF
NA,TRBV9,TRBJ1-1,few,TGTGCCAGCAGCGTAGACGGCCTGACGGGCACTGAAGCTTTCTTT,CASSVDGLTGTEAFF
TRBD1,TRBV5-6,TRBJ2-1,NA,TGTGCCAGCAGCTTGGATCCAGGGGGAAAAAATGAGCAGTTCTTC,CASSLDPGGKNEQFF
NA,TRBV12-3/TRBV12-4,TRBJ2-3,many,TGTGCCAGCAGTTTAGGGACACCGCCAGATACGCAGTATTTT,CASSLGTPPDTQYF
NA,TRBV11-2,TRBJ2-5,few,TGTGCCAGCAGCTTAATTTCAGAGACCCAGTACTTC,CASSLISETQYF
NA,TRBV11-2,TRBJ2-3,few,TGTGCCAGCAGCTTTGTATCACTCACAGATACGCAGTATTTT,CASSFVSLTDTQYF
NA,TRBV15,TRBJ1-1,NA,TGTGCCACCAGCAGAGGTGGGACCCCTGAAGCTTTCTTT,CATSRGGTPEAFF
NA,TRBV5-5,TRBJ2-5,NA,TGTGCCAGCAGTTCCGACCCTAATAAAGAGACCCAGTACTTC,CASSSDPNKETQYF
NA,TRBV18,TRBJ1-2,NA,TGTGCCAGCTCACCACAGTTTGGGCAGGGTGACTATGGCTACACCTTC,CASSPQFGQGDYGYTF
TRBD2,TRBV6-2/TRBV6-3,TRBJ2-3,NA,TGTGCCAGCAAGCTAGCGGGAGAACTCACAGATACGCAGTATTTT,CASKLAGELTDTQYF
TRBD2,TRBV7-3,TRBJ2-2,NA,TGTGCCAGCAGCCAAACCGGGACTAGCGGGAGGGCTGGCACCGGGGAGCTGTTTTTT,CASSQTGTSGRAGTGELFF